The 8 T cell receptor beta chains given below trace back to one sample, sequenced in a study of blood T cell repertoires in COVID-19. Some clones are missing from TCRdb's copy, which holds only in-frame ones; the method was immunoSEQ multiplex PCR. Of approximately 180,000 clones listed, approximately 85% were seen once; the top ten hold more than 5.5%. Sequenced sample: PBMCs or T cells enriched from blood (not recorded which). The receptors originated from a man aged 40-50 years who had recovered from COVID-19.

V and J are TRBV30 and TRBJ1-2; D gene uncertain. The V and J ends lost 0 bases and 3 bases respectively, with 11 bases between them. The CDR3 has 14 residues. The germline gives CDR1 GTSNPN, CDR2 SVGIG (reference sequence). CDR3 amino acids: CAWSVSHTDYGYTF. CDR3 DNA sequence: TGTGCCTGGAGTGTAAGTCACACCGACTATGGCTACACCTTC.

This clone counts as medium-sized. J is TRBJ2-1 and V is TRBV5-1; D is possibly TRBD2 (7 bases). The CDR3 is made up of 15 amino acids. Trimming took off 3 bases at V and 1 base at J, with 11 bases between the two ends. Germline V lookup: CDR1 SGHRS, CDR2 YFSETQ. The CDR3 nucleotides read TGCGCCAGCAGCTATGGGGGGGCTTCCTACAATGAGCAGTTCTTC. Residues: CASSYGGASYNEQFF.

The J gene is TRBJ1-2, the V gene TRBV5-6; 9 nucleotides match TRBD1. The CDR3 consists of 16 residues. V lost 5 bases, J lost 0 bases, and 8 bases stayed unmatched. Germline V CDR1 and CDR2: SGHDT, YYEEEE. Written as DNA, the CDR3 is TGTGCCAGCAGTCCGGGACAGGGCGAACCTAACTATGGCTACACCTTC. Translating gives CASSPGQGEPNYGYTF.

CDR3 amino acids: CASSWTGAYTDTQYF. The CDR3 DNA reads TGCGCCAGCAGCTGGACAGGGGCATACACAGATACGCAGTATTTT. The chain is built from TRBV5-1 and TRBJ2-3, with 9 nucleotides matching TRBD1. This CDR3 is built from 15 residues. Per the germline V gene, CDR1 is SGHRS and CDR2 is YFSETQ. V gave up 3 bases and J gave up 2 bases; unmatched junction bases: 4.

The J gene is TRBJ1-6, the V gene TRBV28; D is possibly TRBD1 (6 bases). Germline V lookup: CDR1 MDHEN, CDR2 SYDVKM. Trimming took off 6 bases at V and 7 bases at J, with 13 bases between the two ends. The CDR3 spans 14 residues. The CDR3 protein is CASSMRGSNSPLHF. CDR3 bases: TGTGCCAGCAGCATGAGGGGGTCGAATTCACCCCTCCACTTT. The variable domain in full, with the rest retrieved from reference TRBV28 and TRBJ1-6, is DVKVTQSSRYLVKRTGEKVFLECVQDMDHENMFWYRQDPGLGLRLIYFSYDVKMKEKGDIPEGYSVSREKKERFSLILESASTNQTSMYLCASSMRGSNSPLHFGNGTRLTVT.

The J gene is TRBJ2-7, the V gene TRBV28; the match to TRBD1 covers 9 bases. Germline lookup yields CDR1 MDHEN and CDR2 SYDVKM. CDR3 size: 14 residues. V dropped 6 bases and J dropped 4; count of bases not matched to a gene: 7. DNA of the CDR3: TGTGCCAGCAGGATACAGGGGGCTCGATACGAGCAGTACTTC. Encoded protein: CASRIQGARYEQYF.

The chain recombines TRBV30 with TRBJ1-4; no clear D. The CDR3 is made up of 14 amino acids. Trimming took 0 bases from V and 6 from J, leaving 11 bases between them. The germline V gene has CDR1 GTSNPN and CDR2 SVGIG (reference sequence). The CDR3: CAWSVGWGDEKLFF. The CDR3, as DNA: TGTGCCTGGAGTGTGGGTTGGGGAGATGAAAAACTGTTTTTT.

A remark on this clone: Other nucleotide sequences in the sample specify the same CDR3. The chain recombines TRBV6-5 with TRBJ1-1, with D tentatively TRBD1 (5 bases). Germline lookup yields CDR1 MNHEY and CDR2 SVGAGI. This CDR3 spans 14 amino acids. V was shortened by 5 bases and J by 5 bases, with 15 bases between the two germline ends. CDR3: CASSSTGGRTEAFF. In DNA form, the CDR3 reads TGTGCCAGCAGTAGCACGGGGGGTAGGACTGAAGCTTTCTTT.